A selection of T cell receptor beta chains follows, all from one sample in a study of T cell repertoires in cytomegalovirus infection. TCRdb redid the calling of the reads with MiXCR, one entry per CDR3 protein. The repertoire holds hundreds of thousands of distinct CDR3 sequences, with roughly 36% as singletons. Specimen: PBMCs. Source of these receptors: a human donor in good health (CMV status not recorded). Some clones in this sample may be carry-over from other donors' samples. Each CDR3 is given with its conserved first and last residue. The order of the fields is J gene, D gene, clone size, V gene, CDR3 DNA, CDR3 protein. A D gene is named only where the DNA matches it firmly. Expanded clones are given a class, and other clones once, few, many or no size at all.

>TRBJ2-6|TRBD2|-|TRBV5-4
TGTGCCAGCAGCCTAGCGGGGGGAACGCAGGCCAACGTCCTGACTTTC
CASSLAGGTQANVLTF
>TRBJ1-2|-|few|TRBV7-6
TGTGCCAGCAGCTTAGCGGTGGACTTTAACTATGGCTACACCTTC
CASSLAVDFNYGYTF
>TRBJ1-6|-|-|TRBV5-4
TGTGCCAGCAGCTTCTCGCGGAGCTCCTATAATTCACCCCTCCACTTT
CASSFSRSSYNSPLHF
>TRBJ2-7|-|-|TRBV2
TGTGCCAGCAGTGAATTAATTTCGGGAGCCTACGAGACGTACTTC
CASSELISGAYETYF
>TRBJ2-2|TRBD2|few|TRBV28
TGTGCCAGCAAAATAGCGGGTGGTCCCGGGGAGCTGTTTTTT
CASKIAGGPGELFF
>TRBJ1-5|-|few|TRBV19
TGTGCCAGTAGTATAGTGCAGGACCGAGGGCCCCAGCATTTT
CASSIVQDRGPQHF
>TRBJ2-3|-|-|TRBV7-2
TGTGCCAGCAGCTTACCGCGGGAACAGGGGAGCACAGATACGCAGTATTTT
CASSLPREQGSTDTQYF
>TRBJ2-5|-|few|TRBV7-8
TGTGCCAGCAGCTTCCAGGCTAGCAGCTTGGAGACCCAGTACTTC
CASSFQASSLETQYF
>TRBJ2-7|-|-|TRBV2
TGTGCCAGCCGGGGGACTTACAGCTCCTACGAGCAGTACTTC
CASRGTYSSYEQYF
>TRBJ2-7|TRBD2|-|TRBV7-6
TGTGCCAGCAGCTTGGACGGGAGGGGTGTCTCCTACGAGCAGTACTTC
CASSLDGRGVSYEQYF
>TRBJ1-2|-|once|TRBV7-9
TGTGCCAGCAGCGCCCAGGGTACAGGCTACACCTTC
CASSAQGTGYTF
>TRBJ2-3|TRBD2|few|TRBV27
TGTGCCAGCAGTTCCTGGACTAGCGGGGATTCCGATACGCAGTATTTT
CASSSWTSGDSDTQYF
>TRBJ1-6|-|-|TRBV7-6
TGTGCCAGCAGCTCCGAAGTTCGAACAGGGAATTCACCCCTCCACTTT
CASSSEVRTGNSPLHF
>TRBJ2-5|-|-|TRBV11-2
TGTGCCAGCATGACGGCTGGGTCTAAAGAAGAGACCCAGTACTTC
CASMTAGSKEETQYF
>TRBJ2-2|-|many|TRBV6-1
TGTGCCAGCAGTCGCCTCGGGAGCACCGGGGAGCTGTTTTTT
CASSRLGSTGELFF
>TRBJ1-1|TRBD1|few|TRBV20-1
TGCAGTGGGACTGAGGGGGCCACTGAAGCTTTCTTT
CSGTEGATEAFF
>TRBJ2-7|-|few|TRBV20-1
TGCAGTGCTAGCCCTATATCCGGGACGGACTCCTACGAGCAGTACTTC
CSASPISGTDSYEQYF
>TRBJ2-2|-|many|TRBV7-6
TGTGCCAGCAGTCGGGGCCCGCCGAACACCGGGGAGCTGTTTTTT
CASSRGPPNTGELFF
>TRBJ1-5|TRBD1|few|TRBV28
TGTGCCATCCGGACAGGAAGCAATCAGCCCCAGCATTTT
CAIRTGSNQPQHF
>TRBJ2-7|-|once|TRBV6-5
TGTGCCAGCAGTTACTCTTCCAGGTCTGGCGAGCAGTACTTC
CASSYSSRSGEQYF
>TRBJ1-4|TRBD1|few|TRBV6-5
TGTGCCAGCAGTGTGGGACAGGGAAAACTGTTTTTT
CASSVGQGKLFF
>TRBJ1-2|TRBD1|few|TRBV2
TGTGCCCGCAAGGACAGGGGGACTAACTATGGCTACACCTTC
CARKDRGTNYGYTF
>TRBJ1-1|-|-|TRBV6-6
TGTGCCAGCAGTTACGTTCGGGGTAGGTGGACTGAAGCTTTCTTT
CASSYVRGRWTEAFF
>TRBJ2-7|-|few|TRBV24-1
TGTGCCACCTCACTCGGGGGCGAGCAGTACTTC
CATSLGGEQYF
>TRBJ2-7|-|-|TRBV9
TGTGCCAGCAGCGTAGGTGAGGGGCCAACCTACGAGCAGTACTTC
CASSVGEGPTYEQYF
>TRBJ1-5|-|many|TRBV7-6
TGTGCCAGCAGCGAAATGTCGGGGCAGAACAATCAGCCCCAGCATTTT
CASSEMSGQNNQPQHF
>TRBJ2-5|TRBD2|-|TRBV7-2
TGTGCCAGCAGCTTAGTCCTCCTAGCGGGGGGGTACCAAGAGACCCAGTACTTC
CASSLVLLAGGYQETQYF
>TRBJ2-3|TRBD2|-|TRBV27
TGTGCCAGCACCTACGATAGCGGGAGTGGTAATACGCAGTATTTT
CASTYDSGSGNTQYF
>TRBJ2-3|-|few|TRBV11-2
TGTGCCAGCAGCATTACAGGGGATACGCAGTATTTT
CASSITGDTQYF
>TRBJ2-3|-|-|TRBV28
TGTGCCAGCAGTTCAACCCAAACTAGTCGCTACACAGATACGCAGTATTTT
CASSSTQTSRYTDTQYF
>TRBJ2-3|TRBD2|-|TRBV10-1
TGCGCCAGCAGACGGATGGGACTAGCGGAGAGCACAGATACGCAGTATTTT
CASRRMGLAESTDTQYF
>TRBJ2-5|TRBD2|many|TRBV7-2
TGTGCCAGCAGCTGGTCTAGCGGGAGGGCCTCTGAGACCCAGTACTTC
CASSWSSGRASETQYF
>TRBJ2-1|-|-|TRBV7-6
TGTGCCAGCAGCTTAGCGGGAGGACCTCCGAATGAGCAGTTCTTC
CASSLAGGPPNEQFF
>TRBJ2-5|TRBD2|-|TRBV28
TGTGCCAGCAGTTCGCCCCGGACTAGCGGGGGTGAGACCCAGTACTTC
CASSSPRTSGGETQYF
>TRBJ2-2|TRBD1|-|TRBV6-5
TGTGCCAGCAGTTACTCGGGGACAGCCCGAGGGAGTACCGGGGAGCTGTTTTTT
CASSYSGTARGSTGELFF
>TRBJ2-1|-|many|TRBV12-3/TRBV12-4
TGTGCCAGCAGCTTCAGGGGCTCCTACAATGAGCAGTTCTTC
CASSFRGSYNEQFF
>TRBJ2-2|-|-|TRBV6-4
TGTGCCAGCAGTGACTCGAGTAGCACCGGGGAGCTGTTTTTT
CASSDSSSTGELFF
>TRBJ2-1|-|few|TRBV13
TGTGCCAGCAGTGGCGGGACATATGAGCAGTTCTTC
CASSGGTYEQFF
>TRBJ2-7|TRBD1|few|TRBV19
TGTGCCAGTAGCAGACTCGGGACAGGGTTCCCCTACGAGCAGTACTTC
CASSRLGTGFPYEQYF
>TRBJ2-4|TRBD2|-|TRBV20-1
TGCAGTGCTAGCCGGGCGGGGGGTGCTTCAGGAAACATTCAGTACTTC
CSASRAGGASGNIQYF
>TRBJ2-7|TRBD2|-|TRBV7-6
TGTGCCAGCAGCTCCCAGGGGGGAGCGGGAGGGCCTCACTACGAGCAGTACTTC
CASSSQGGAGGPHYEQYF
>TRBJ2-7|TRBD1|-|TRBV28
TGTGCCAGTTCGACCCGGACAGGGGCGAGTTACGAGCAGTACTTC
CASSTRTGASYEQYF
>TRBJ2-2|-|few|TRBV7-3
TGTGCCAGCAGCTTAACGGTCGACGCGAACACCGGGGAGCTGTTTTTT
CASSLTVDANTGELFF
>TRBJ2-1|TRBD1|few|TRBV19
TGTGCCAGTAGTTGGCTTTTTTCGGGACAGCAAAATGAGCAGTTCTTC
CASSWLFSGQQNEQFF
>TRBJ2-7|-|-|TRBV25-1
TGTGCCAGCAGTGGCGTCGGGGGCACCTACGAGCAGTACTTC
CASSGVGGTYEQYF
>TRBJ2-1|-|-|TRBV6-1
TGTGCCAGTAGTGAAATAGCGGACTACAATGAGCAGTTCTTC
CASSEIADYNEQFF